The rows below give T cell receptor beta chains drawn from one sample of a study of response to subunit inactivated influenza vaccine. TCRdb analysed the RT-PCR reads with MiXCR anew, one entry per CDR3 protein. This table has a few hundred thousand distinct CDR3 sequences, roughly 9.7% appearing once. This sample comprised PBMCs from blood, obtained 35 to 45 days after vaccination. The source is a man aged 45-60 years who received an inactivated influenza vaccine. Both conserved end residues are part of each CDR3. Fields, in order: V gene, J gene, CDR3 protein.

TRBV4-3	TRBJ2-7	CASSQGTGVNYEQYF
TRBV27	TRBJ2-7	CASSPRAGFNYEQYF
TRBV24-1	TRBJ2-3	CATSGTGSTDTQYF
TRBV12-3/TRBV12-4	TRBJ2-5	CASSLARLVTGVRETQYF
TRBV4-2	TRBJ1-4	CASSQDTVLREKLFF
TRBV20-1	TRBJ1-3	CSASRGTGNTIYF
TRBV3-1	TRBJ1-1	CASSTQTLWKGTEAFF
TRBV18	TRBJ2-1	CASSPSLSIRTSGNNEQFF
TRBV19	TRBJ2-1	CASSIAGERGGFNEQFF
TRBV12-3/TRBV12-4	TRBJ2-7	CASSTTGFEQYF
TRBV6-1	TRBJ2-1	CASRSLAGGRSSYNEQFF
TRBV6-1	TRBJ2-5	CASSLIVGLKQETQYF
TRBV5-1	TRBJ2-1	CASRAGPSSYNEQFF
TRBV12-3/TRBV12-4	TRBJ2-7	CASSKTGQAYEQYF